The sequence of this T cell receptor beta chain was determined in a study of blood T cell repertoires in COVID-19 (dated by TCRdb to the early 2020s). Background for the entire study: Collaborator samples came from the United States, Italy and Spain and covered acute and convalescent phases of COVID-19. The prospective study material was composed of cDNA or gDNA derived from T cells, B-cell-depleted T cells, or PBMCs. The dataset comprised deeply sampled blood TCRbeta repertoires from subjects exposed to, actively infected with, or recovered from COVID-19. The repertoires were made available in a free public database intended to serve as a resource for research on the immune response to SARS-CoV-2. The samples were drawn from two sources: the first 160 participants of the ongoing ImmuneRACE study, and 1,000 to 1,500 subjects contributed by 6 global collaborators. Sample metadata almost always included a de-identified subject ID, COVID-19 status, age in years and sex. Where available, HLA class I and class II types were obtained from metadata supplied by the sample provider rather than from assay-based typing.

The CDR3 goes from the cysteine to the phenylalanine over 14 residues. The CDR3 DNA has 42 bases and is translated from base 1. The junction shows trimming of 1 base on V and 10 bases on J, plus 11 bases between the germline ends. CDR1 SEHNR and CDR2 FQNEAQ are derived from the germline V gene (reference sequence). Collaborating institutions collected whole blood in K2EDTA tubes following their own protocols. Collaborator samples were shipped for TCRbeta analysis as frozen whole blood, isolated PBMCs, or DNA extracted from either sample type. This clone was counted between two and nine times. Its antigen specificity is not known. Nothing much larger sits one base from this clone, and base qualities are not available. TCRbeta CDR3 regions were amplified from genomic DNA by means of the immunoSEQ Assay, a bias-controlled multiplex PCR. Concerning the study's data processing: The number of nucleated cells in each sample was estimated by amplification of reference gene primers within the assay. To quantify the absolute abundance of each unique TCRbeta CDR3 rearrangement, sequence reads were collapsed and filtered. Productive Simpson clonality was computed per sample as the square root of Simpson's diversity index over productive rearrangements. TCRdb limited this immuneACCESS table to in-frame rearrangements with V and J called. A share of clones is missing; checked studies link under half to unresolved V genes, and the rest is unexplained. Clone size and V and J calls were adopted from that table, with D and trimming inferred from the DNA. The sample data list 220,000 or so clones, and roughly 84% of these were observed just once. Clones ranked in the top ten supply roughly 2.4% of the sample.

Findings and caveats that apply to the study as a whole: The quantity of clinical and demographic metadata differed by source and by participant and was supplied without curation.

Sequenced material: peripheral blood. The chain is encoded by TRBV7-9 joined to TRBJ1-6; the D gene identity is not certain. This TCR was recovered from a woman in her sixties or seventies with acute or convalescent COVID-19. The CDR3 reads CASSLEQSASPLHF. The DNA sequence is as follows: TGTGCCAGCAGCTTAGAACAGTCGGCCTCACCCCTCCACTTT.